The rows below give T cell receptor beta chains drawn from one sample of a study of blood T cell repertoires in COVID-19. Sequenced by immunoSEQ multiplex PCR; TCRdb stores in-frame clones only, minus some. Among some 260,000 clones listed, around 79% were seen once. The sequenced sample consisted of peripheral blood. Receptors were obtained from a woman over 75 with acute or convalescent COVID-19. Each CDR3 is given with its conserved first and last residue. Each record gives: clone size, V gene, D gene, J gene, CDR3 protein, CDR3 DNA. The D gene is left open where the match is weak. Where a row states a size, it is once, few, many or the class of an expanded clone; other rows omit it.

>.|TRBV7-9|.|TRBJ1-1
CASSLALGWSVDTEAFF
TGTGCCAGCAGCTTAGCATTGGGCTGGTCGGTGGACACTGAAGCTTTCTTT
>.|TRBV6-5|TRBD2|TRBJ2-7
CASSFISGGRTYEQYF
TGTGCCAGCAGTTTCATTAGCGGGGGCCGAACCTACGAGCAGTACTTC
>.|TRBV25-1|.|TRBJ1-1
CASRIGGGTEAFF
TGTGCCAGCCGGATCGGGGGGGGCACTGAAGCTTTCTTT
>.|TRBV6-1|.|TRBJ1-2
CASSEARYGYTF
TGTGCCAGCAGTGAAGCGCGGTATGGCTACACCTTC
>.|TRBV6-5|.|TRBJ1-5
CASSLNSNQPQHF
TGTGCCAGCAGCCTTAATAGCAATCAGCCCCAGCATTTT
>.|TRBV11-2|.|TRBJ2-2
CASTPRGGYTGELFF
TGTGCCAGCACCCCAAGGGGTGGGTACACCGGGGAGCTGTTTTTT
>.|TRBV30|TRBD1|TRBJ1-1
CAWSGTGGERAGAFF
TGTGCCTGGAGTGGGACAGGGGGCGAGAGGGCAGGAGCTTTCTTT
>.|TRBV19|.|TRBJ1-3
CASSMDRRRDGNTIYF
TGTGCCAGTAGTATGGACCGGCGCAGGGATGGAAACACCATATATTTT
>.|TRBV7-2|.|TRBJ1-6
CASSLRFRGNSPLHF
TGTGCCAGCAGCTTACGGTTCAGGGGTAATTCACCCCTCCACTTT
>.|TRBV6-1|.|TRBJ1-5
CASSEWETYSNQPQHF
TGTGCCAGCAGTGAATGGGAGACTTATAGCAATCAGCCCCAGCATTTT
>.|TRBV7-2|.|TRBJ1-5
CASSQGGNQPQHF
TGTGCCAGCAGCCAAGGGGGAAATCAGCCCCAGCATTTT
>.|TRBV6-5|.|TRBJ2-1
CASRKRRVNEQFF
TGTGCCAGCAGAAAGAGACGGGTCAATGAGCAGTTCTTC
>.|TRBV5-1|.|TRBJ2-6
CASRQDSGANVLTF
TGCGCCAGCAGACAGGACTCTGGGGCCAACGTCCTGACTTTC
>.|TRBV12-5|.|TRBJ1-5
CASGFTGQPQHF
TGTGCTAGTGGGTTCACAGGGCAGCCCCAGCATTTT
>.|TRBV19|.|TRBJ1-1
CASTTGSRGSTEAFF
TGTGCCAGTACCACTGGATCCCGGGGGAGCACTGAAGCTTTCTTT
>.|TRBV3-1/TRBV3-2|.|TRBJ1-2
CASSTIQGNGYTF
TGTGCCAGCAGCACTATACAGGGTAATGGCTACACCTTC
>once|TRBV5-1|.|TRBJ1-6
CASSLAGGSGFDSPLHF
TGCGCCAGCAGCTTGGCCGGTGGTTCAGGGTTTGATTCACCCCTCCACTTT
>.|TRBV19|.|TRBJ1-2
CASSLLQGALRDYTF
TGTGCCAGTAGTCTACTACAGGGTGCCTTAAGAGACTACACCTTC
>.|TRBV6-1|TRBD1|TRBJ1-1
CASSERQGLDF
TGTGCCAGCAGTGAAAGACAGGGCTTGGACTTT
>.|TRBV6-5|TRBD1|TRBJ1-2
CASRSRDRGYGYTF
TGTGCCAGCAGGTCCCGAGACAGGGGCTATGGCTACACCTTC
>.|TRBV11-2|TRBD1|TRBJ2-1
CASSLMAGGLFF
TGTGCCAGCAGCTTAATGGCAGGGGGCCTCTTCTTC
>.|TRBV3-1/TRBV3-2|.|TRBJ2-7
CASSQGGGYTYEQYF
TGTGCCAGCAGCCAAGGGGGCGGATATACCTACGAGCAGTACTTC
>.|TRBV7-6|TRBD2|TRBJ2-1
CASSPLEAGGAEQFF
TGTGCCAGCAGTCCCCTTGAGGCGGGGGGGGCTGAGCAGTTCTTC
>.|TRBV7-8|TRBD2|TRBJ2-2
CASSSNLAGGELFF
TGTGCCAGCAGCTCAAATTTAGCGGGGGGGGAGCTGTTTTTT
>.|TRBV15|.|TRBJ2-1
CATSSAAGQEFF
TGTGCCACCAGTTCCGCAGCGGGACAGGAGTTCTTC
>.|TRBV10-3|.|TRBJ1-2
CAISESEVLSDYGYTF
TGTGCCATCAGTGAGTCTGAGGTGCTGAGTGACTATGGCTACACCTTC
>few|TRBV7-2|.|TRBJ2-3
CASSSHPPGGPDTQYF
TGTGCCAGCAGCTCGCATCCCCCCGGGGGGCCAGATACGCAGTATTTT
>.|TRBV6-5|.|TRBJ1-1
CASSYYVGGTEAFF
TGTGCCAGCAGTTACTACGTGGGGGGCACTGAAGCTTTCTTT
>.|TRBV30|.|TRBJ1-4
CAWSVPRGEKLFF
TGTGCCTGGAGCGTACCTCGAGGGGAAAAACTGTTTTTT
>.|TRBV5-4|TRBD1|TRBJ2-7
CASSFDRGSIHEQYF
TGTGCCAGCAGCTTCGACAGGGGAAGTATCCACGAGCAGTACTTC
>.|TRBV10-3|TRBD1|TRBJ2-2
CAISRGQGDTGELFF
TGTGCCATCAGCCGAGGACAGGGCGACACCGGGGAGCTGTTTTTT
>.|TRBV10-3|TRBD2|TRBJ2-7
CAISPQRGGGEQYF
TGTGCCATCAGTCCCCAGCGGGGCGGGGGAGAGCAGTACTTC
>once|TRBV7-2|.|TRBJ1-1
CASSLATGNTEAFF
TGTGCCAGCAGCCTAGCTACAGGGAACACTGAAGCTTTCTTT
>.|TRBV5-1|TRBD2|TRBJ2-5
CASKAGGNQETQYF
TGCGCCAGCAAGGCGGGGGGCAACCAAGAGACCCAGTACTTC
>.|TRBV7-6|.|TRBJ1-6
CASSLGLADNSPLHF
TGTGCCAGCAGCTTAGGCTTAGCGGATAATTCACCCCTCCACTTT
>.|TRBV6-6|.|TRBJ1-2
CASRDGGNYGYTF
TGTGCCAGCAGGGACGGAGGTAACTATGGCTACACCTTC
>.|TRBV6-5|TRBD1|TRBJ2-7
CASRYTGGTEQYF
TGTGCCAGCAGGTATACAGGGGGCACCGAGCAGTACTTC
>.|TRBV11-2|.|TRBJ2-3
CASSFKIRLSTDTQYF
TGTGCCAGCAGCTTTAAGATTAGACTTAGCACAGATACGCAGTATTTT
>few|TRBV6-5|.|TRBJ2-2
CASRLEGGNTGELFF
TGTGCCAGCAGGCTCGAAGGGGGGAACACCGGGGAGCTGTTTTTT
>.|TRBV27|.|TRBJ2-7
CASSPPPYEQYF
TGTGCCAGCAGTCCCCCTCCGTACGAGCAGTACTTC
>.|TRBV4-1|.|TRBJ1-5
CASSQEGSRNQPQHF
TGCGCCAGCAGCCAAGAGGGTAGCCGGAATCAGCCCCAGCATTTT
>.|TRBV19|TRBD2|TRBJ2-3
CASRPIGLAGNTDTQYF
TGTGCCAGTAGACCCATAGGACTAGCGGGAAACACAGATACGCAGTATTTT
>.|TRBV3-1/TRBV3-2|TRBD2|TRBJ2-5
CASSLRTSGTKETQYF
TGTGCCAGCAGCCTCCGGACTAGCGGGACCAAAGAGACCCAGTACTTC
>.|TRBV6-1|.|TRBJ2-7
CASSDPNPYEQYF
TGTGCCAGCAGTGACCCCAATCCCTACGAGCAGTACTTC
>.|TRBV7-9|TRBD1|TRBJ2-6
CASSLLGQGAFGANVLTF
TGTGCCAGCAGCTTGCTGGGACAGGGGGCGTTTGGGGCCAACGTCCTGACTTTC
>few|TRBV12-5|TRBD2|TRBJ2-6
CASGPLGGSGANVLTF
TGTGCTAGTGGTCCCCTGGGGGGGTCTGGGGCCAACGTCCTGACTTTC
>once|TRBV3-1/TRBV3-2|TRBD2|TRBJ2-1
CASSSGTGTSGSYEQFF
TGTGCCAGCAGCTCTGGCACCGGGACTAGCGGGAGCTATGAGCAGTTCTTC
>.|TRBV6-5|TRBD1|TRBJ2-2
CASSRDRSNTGELFF
TGTGCCAGCAGTAGGGACAGATCGAACACCGGGGAGCTGTTTTTT
>.|TRBV3-1/TRBV3-2|TRBD1|TRBJ1-2
CASSQWDRENYGYTF
TGTGCCAGCAGCCAATGGGACAGGGAGAACTATGGCTACACCTTC
>.|TRBV4-1|TRBD1|TRBJ1-2
CASSLRTGTPYGYTF
TGCGCCAGCAGCCTTAGGACAGGAACCCCCTATGGCTACACCTTC
>.|TRBV20-1|.|TRBJ2-1
CSARGFGEQFF
TGCAGTGCTAGAGGGTTCGGTGAGCAGTTCTTC
>few|TRBV9|TRBD2|TRBJ2-5
CASSVGRGGPQETQYF
TGTGCCAGCAGCGTAGGACGGGGGGGGCCGCAAGAGACCCAGTACTTC
>.|TRBV7-2|TRBD2|TRBJ2-7
CASSLASGDYEQYF
TGTGCCAGCAGCTTAGCGAGCGGGGACTACGAGCAGTACTTC
>.|TRBV3-1/TRBV3-2|.|TRBJ1-1
CASSQSPGGGGTEAFF
TGTGCCAGCAGCCAATCCCCGGGGGGCGGTGGCACTGAAGCTTTCTTT
>.|TRBV29-1|TRBD2|TRBJ2-1
CSSWATSGRYNEQFF
TGCAGCTCGTGGGCGACTAGCGGGAGATACAATGAGCAGTTCTTC
>.|TRBV11-2|.|TRBJ1-5
CASSLGGAGNQPQHF
TGTGCCAGCAGTCTAGGGGGGGCGGGCAATCAGCCCCAGCATTTT